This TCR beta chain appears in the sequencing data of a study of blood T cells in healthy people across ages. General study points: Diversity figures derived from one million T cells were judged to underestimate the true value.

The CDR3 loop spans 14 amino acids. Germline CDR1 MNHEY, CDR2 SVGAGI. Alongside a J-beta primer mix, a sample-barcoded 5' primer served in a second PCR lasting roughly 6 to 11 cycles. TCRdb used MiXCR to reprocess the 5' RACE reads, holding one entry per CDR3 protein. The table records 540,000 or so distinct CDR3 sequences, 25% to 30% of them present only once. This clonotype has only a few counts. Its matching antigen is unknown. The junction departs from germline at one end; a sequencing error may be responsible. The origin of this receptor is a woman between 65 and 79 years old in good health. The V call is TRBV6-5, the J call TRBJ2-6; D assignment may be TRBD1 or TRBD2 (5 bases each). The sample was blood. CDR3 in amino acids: CVSGQPAGANVLTF. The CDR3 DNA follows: TGTGTCAGCGGACAACCCGCTGGGGCCAACGTCCTGACTTTC.